This T cell receptor (beta chain) was profiled in a study of T cell responses to AZD1222 COVID-19 vaccine. Study-wide results and caveats: Close to half of all spike-specific TCRs reportedly target regions of the variants that are unmutated. Following two doses of AZD1222, Spike-specific TCR breadth and depth rose. Possibly, clonal diversity was underestimated; donors were largely white British and included more females.

Details on this clone: The target antigen is unknown.

Measured with immunoSEQ multiplex PCR; TCRdb has only the in-frame clones, and not every one. The sample records about 150,000 clones, roughly 85% being singletons. This CDR3 comprises 17 residues. V was pared by 4 bases and J by 3 bases, with 14 bases of the junction left unmatched. Germline V CDR1 and CDR2: SGHAT, FQNNGV. The chain employs TRBV11-2 and TRBJ2-5; 7 bases match TRBD1. The TCR originated in an adult who received the MenACWY meningococcal vaccine as a control. Sequencing was performed on peripheral blood, taken 28 days after the second dose of the MenACWY control vaccine. The CDR3 sequence: CASSSRPTPDREETQYF. The CDR3 DNA reads as TGTGCCAGCAGCTCTCGACCCACGCCCGACAGGGAAGAGACCCAGTACTTC.